What follows are 31 T cell receptor beta chains derived from one specimen sequenced in a study of PD-1 blockade in classical Hodgkin lymphoma. The data were produced by immunoSEQ multiplex PCR, yet TCRdb's version contains in-frame clones alone and is incomplete. The repertoire has roughly 32,000 clones, about 90% of them found once; the top ten carry 0.25% to 0.3%. The time point was: cycle 4 day 1 (C4D1), after five to seven weeks of nivolumab. Each and every patient relapsed after autologous stem cell transplantation, and patients got differing brentuximab vedotin exposure. From thawed PBMCs, CD4+ T cells were purified using magnetic negative selection. The source material was CD4+ T cells from blood, sampled before the fourth cycle of nivolumab. The source of these receptors is a human donor with classical Hodgkin lymphoma.

This clone was seen once. The chain carries TRBV10-1 and TRBJ2-3; D unresolved. The germline V gene encodes CDR1 WNHNN and CDR2 SYGVQD (reference sequence). The CDR3 sequence is 13 residues long. Trimming removed 2 bases at V and 6 bases at J, with 9 bases between. CDR3 in DNA: TGCGCCAGCAGTGAGCTAGGGCCCGATACGCAGTATTTT. This gives the protein CASSELGPDTQYF.

The chain joins TRBV12-2 to TRBJ2-5. TRBV12-2 is tagged as a pseudogene. The CDR3 is made up of 13 amino acids. The CDR3 DNA reads as TGTGCAAGTCGCCGTATGCACGAAGAGACCCAGTACTTC. Translation: CASRRMHEETQYF.

This CDR3 reads CASSLQGRSYEQYF. CDR3 DNA sequence: TGTGCCAGCTCGCTTCAGGGAAGGTCCTACGAGCAGTACTTC. The chain couples TRBV18 to TRBJ2-7; tentatively, D is TRBD1 (5 bases). Trimming removed 6 bases at V and 1 base at J, with 13 bases between. The CDR3 runs 14 residues. From germline, CDR1 is KGHSH and CDR2 LQKENI.

The chain employs TRBV11-2 and TRBJ2-1; possible D gene TRBD2, 6 bases. Looked up from germline, CDR1 is SGHAT and CDR2 is FQNNGV. V lost 5 bases, J lost 5 bases, and 19 bases lay in between. The CDR3 contains 16 residues. The chain's CDR3 is CASSHPAGRGNNEQFF. CDR3 DNA sequence: TGTGCCAGCAGCCACCCCGCCGGGCGGGGTAACAATGAGCAGTTCTTC.

The V gene is TRBV28, the J gene TRBJ2-3; the D call may be TRBD1 or TRBD2 (5 bases each). V was trimmed by 1 base and J by 10 bases, leaving 15 bases between them. The CDR3 has 14 amino acids. Per germline, CDR1 MDHEN and CDR2 SYDVKM. The CDR3 here is CASSLSFREMSQYF. CDR3 nucleotide sequence: TGTGCCAGCAGTTTATCCTTCAGGGAGATGTCGCAGTATTTT.

The chain uses TRBV2 and TRBJ2-7; 8 bases match TRBD1. CDR3 size: 13 residues. Looked up from germline, CDR1 is SNHLY and CDR2 is FYNNEI. With V trimmed by 7 bases and J by 3 bases, 5 bases remained unmatched. In nucleotides, the CDR3 is TGTGCCAGCACCCGGGACAGGAACTACGAGCAGTACTTC. Translation gives CASTRDRNYEQYF.

The rearrangement uses TRBV25-1 and TRBJ1-1, with 7 positions matching TRBD1. Germline V gene sequence: CDR1 MGHDK, CDR2 SYGVNS. Losses at the gene ends were 4 bases for V and 6 bases for J; bases not matched to a gene: 11. The CDR3 is 15 amino acids. The CDR3 here is CASSGPYRGGSEAFF. CDR3 in DNA: TGTGCCAGCAGTGGGCCCTACAGGGGAGGGTCTGAAGCTTTCTTT.

The chain employs TRBV7-3 and TRBJ2-6; D is undetermined. The CDR3 is made up of 16 amino acids. Trimming stripped 2 bases from V and 3 bases from J, with 11 bases between. Germline V gene lookup returns CDR1 SGHTA and CDR2 FQGTGA. CDR3 sequence reads: CASSLGLGFGANVLTF. The CDR3 nucleotides are TGTGCCAGCAGCTTAGGATTGGGGTTTGGGGCCAACGTCCTGACTTTC.

This clone was seen once. The gene calls are TRBV4-1 and TRBJ2-2, with D possibly matching TRBD2 (6 bases). Germline CDR1 reads MGHRA; CDR2 reads YSYEKL. This CDR3 region has 16 residues. Trimming stripped 2 bases from V and 2 bases from J, with 12 bases between. For the CDR3, the DNA is TGCGCCAGCAGCCAATCCTGGACTACCAACACCGGGGAGCTGTTTTTT. This gives the protein CASSQSWTTNTGELFF.

This sequence joins TRBV28 and TRBJ1-3, with 7 positions matching TRBD1. V lost 5 bases to trimming and J lost 1 base; unmatched junction nucleotides: 8. CDR1 is MDHEN and CDR2 is SYDVKM in the germline V gene. The CDR3 is made up of 16 amino acids. CDR3 DNA sequence: TGTGCCAGCAGTCCAGGGACAGTCTTATCTGGAAACACCATATATTTT. Encoded protein: CASSPGTVLSGNTIYF.

This chain connects TRBV6-4 to TRBJ2-7, with 11 bases that match TRBD1. CDR1 is MRHNA and CDR2 is SNTAGT in the germline V gene. V shed 4 bases and J 3 bases; nucleotides not matched to a gene: 8. The CDR3 is made up of 16 amino acids. CDR3 DNA sequence: TGTGCCAGCAGTGGGAAAGGACAGGGGGCGATCTACGAGCAGTACTTC. Encoded protein: CASSGKGQGAIYEQYF.

This clone was counted only a few times. The genes are TRBV2 and TRBJ2-7; 7 positions agree with TRBD1. The ends lost 4 bases at V and 4 bases at J; junction bases unmatched: 4. The CDR3 sequence is 13 residues long. Germline V gene lookup returns CDR1 SNHLY and CDR2 FYNNEI. In DNA, the CDR3 is TGTGCCAGCAGTGGGGACAGACAATACGAGCAGTACTTC. This encodes CASSGDRQYEQYF.

This clone was counted a single time. The J gene is TRBJ2-3, the V gene TRBV9; weak D call: TRBD2 (5 bases). Trimming stripped 3 bases from V and 1 base from J, with 12 bases between. The CDR3 sequence is 15 residues long. CDR1 and CDR2 (germline): SGDLS, YYNGEE. CDR3 sequence (DNA): TGTGCCAGCAGCGGAGCGGCACCCCGCACAGATACGCAGTATTTT. Translation gives CASSGAAPRTDTQYF.

The V call is TRBV5-1, the J call TRBJ2-7, with TRBD1 matching 8 bases. Germline-derived CDR1 and CDR2 are SGHRS and YFSETQ. The CDR3 runs 15 residues. V was pared by 0 bases and J by 2 bases, with 4 bases of the junction left unmatched. The DNA of the CDR3 is TGCGCCAGCAGCTTGGAAGCCAGGGGGCCCTACGAGCAGTACTTC. Amino acid sequence: CASSLEARGPYEQYF.

The J gene is TRBJ2-3, the V gene TRBV5-1; 8 nucleotides line up with TRBD1. J gave up 5 bases and V 2 bases, and 4 bases lay outside the gene matches. This CDR3 has 14 amino acids. From germline, CDR1 is SGHRS and CDR2 YFSETQ. The CDR3 DNA is TGCGCCAGCAGCTTCGACAGGGGAGGAGATACGCAGTATTTT. It translates to CASSFDRGGDTQYF.

This chain uses TRBV19 with TRBJ1-2; TRBD1 might be the D (6 bases). Trimming pared 5 bases from V and 4 bases from J, leaving 14 bases between. The germline gives CDR1 LNHDA, CDR2 SQIVND (reference sequence). The CDR3 sequence is 14 residues long. CDR3 sequence (DNA): TGTGCCAGTAGTGTCCTTACAGGGATCTATGGCTACACCTTC. It encodes CASSVLTGIYGYTF.

The rearrangement uses TRBV11-2 and TRBJ2-1; D unclear. Trimming took off 6 bases at V and 3 bases at J, with 12 bases between the two ends. The V gene's germline CDR1 is SGHAT and CDR2 FQNNGV. The CDR3 runs to 14 residues. Written as DNA, the CDR3 is TGTGCCAGCAGAGTCCCAGGTTACTACAATGAGCAGTTCTTC. It is translated as CASRVPGYYNEQFF.

V and J are TRBV4-1 and TRBJ1-2, with D unresolved. The CDR3 runs to 13 residues. Germline CDR1 MGHRA, CDR2 YSYEKL. Between the trimmed V and J ends, which lost 3 bases and 3 bases, there was a span of 8 bases. CDR3 in amino acids: CASSHVRDYGYTF. The CDR3 DNA sequence: TGCGCCAGCAGCCATGTTAGGGACTATGGCTACACCTTC.

The J gene is TRBJ2-7, the V gene TRBV10-3; D unclear. Per the germline V gene, CDR1 is ENHRY and CDR2 is SYGVKD. The CDR3 consists of 14 residues. Trimming pared 2 bases from V and 7 bases from J, leaving 15 bases between. CDR3 in DNA: TGTGCCATCAGTGAGGGCCAGACCTCTCGTGAGCAGTACTTC. Translation: CAISEGQTSREQYF.

This clone was detected once. For the CDR3, the DNA is TGTGCCAGCAGCGACAGGGGGCTCGAGCAGTACTTC. Its translation: CASSDRGLEQYF. This chain joins TRBV28 and TRBJ2-7, with 10 bases lining up with TRBD1. The CDR3 totals 12 residues. CDR1 MDHEN and CDR2 SYDVKM come from the germline V gene. The junction had 2 bases not matched to a gene; V was cut back by 6 bases and J by 6 bases.

The chain employs TRBV5-1 and TRBJ2-5; a weak D match, TRBD1 (7 bases). The CDR3 loop spans 15 amino acids. Between the trimmed V and J ends, which lost 4 bases and 5 bases, there was a span of 18 bases. CDR1 is SGHRS and CDR2 is YFSETQ in the germline V gene. The CDR3 here is CASSVTGRSMETQYF. CDR3 bases: TGCGCCAGCAGCGTGACAGGGAGGAGTATGGAGACCCAGTACTTC.

The chain uses TRBV5-8 and TRBJ2-7; D is uncertain. The CDR3 is 11 residues long. V was cut by 2 bases and J by 4 bases, with 4 bases left in between. Germline V CDR1 and CDR2: SGHTS, YDEGEE. For the CDR3, the DNA is TGTGCCAGCAGCTTTGTATACGAGCAGTACTTC. It specifies CASSFVYEQYF.

The chain employs TRBV27 and TRBJ2-1; TRBD2 matches at 12 bases. The CDR3 runs to 14 residues. Germline V gene data show CDR1 as MNHEY and CDR2 as SMNVEV (reference sequence). Trimming cost V 7 bases and J 6 bases; bases outside gene matches: 4. CDR3: CASTGTSGFNEQFF. CDR3 in DNA: TGTGCCAGCACCGGGACTAGCGGGTTCAATGAGCAGTTCTTC.

In the case of this clone: A read error may produce the germline difference seen at one junction end. The chain uses TRBV28 and TRBJ1-2; tentatively, D is TRBD1 (5 bases). Germline V lookup: CDR1 MDHEN, CDR2 SYDVKM. The CDR3 is made up of 14 amino acids. The CDR3 loop is CASSSNRINYGCTF. CDR3 in DNA: TGTGCCAGCAGTTCGAACAGGATTAACTATGGCTGCACCTTC.

The rearrangement uses TRBV6-5 and TRBJ1-3; D may be TRBD1 (5 bases). CDR3 length equals 14 residues. Germline V CDR1 and CDR2: MNHEY, SVGAGI. Trimming removed 6 bases from V and 4 bases from J, with 13 bases in between. The CDR3 spells CASSLGRVGNTIYF. The CDR3 DNA sequence: TGTGCCAGCAGCCTGGGGCGAGTGGGAAACACCATATATTTT.

The V and J genes are TRBV29-1 and TRBJ1-5; no firm D call. CDR3 length equals 13 residues. The V end was cut by 6 bases, the J end by 7 bases, with 16 bases between. Germline V gene lookup returns CDR1 SQVTM and CDR2 ANQGSEA. The DNA for the CDR3 is TGCAGCGTATCGGTACACCTGGGACAGCCCCAGCATTTT. Translation: CSVSVHLGQPQHF.

This clone was recorded once. J is TRBJ1-1 and V is TRBV29-1; D uncertain. Trimming removed 7 bases from V and 1 base from J, with 16 bases in between. CDR3 length: 14 residues. Germline V gene data show CDR1 as SQVTM and CDR2 as ANQGSEA. The chain's CDR3 is CSALPTPGNTEAFF. Here the CDR3 DNA reads TGCAGCGCCTTACCCACTCCGGGGAACACTGAAGCTTTCTTT.

This clone was seen only once. The chain couples TRBV6-1 to TRBJ2-2; D ambiguous. V was shortened by 0 bases and J by 0 bases, with 8 bases between the two germline ends. The CDR3 sequence is 16 residues long. CDR1 is MNHNS and CDR2 is SASEGT in the germline V gene. The CDR3 is CASSEANLANTGELFF. In DNA form, the CDR3 reads TGTGCCAGCAGTGAAGCGAACCTAGCGAACACCGGGGAGCTGTTTTTT.

This chain connects TRBV4-1 to TRBJ2-5; 9 nucleotides match TRBD2. The CDR3 extends over 14 amino acids. Trimming took 5 bases from V and 5 from J; bases not matched to a gene: 6. CDR1 and CDR2 from the germline V gene are MGHRA and YSYEKL. CDR3 amino acids: CASSKLAGVETQYF. The CDR3 DNA reads TGCGCCAGCAGCAAGTTAGCGGGAGTGGAGACCCAGTACTTC.

V is TRBV27 and J is TRBJ2-7, with TRBD1 identical over 8 bases. Germline V gives CDR1 MNHEY, CDR2 SMNVEV (reference sequence). Trimming at V came to 6 bases and at J to 5 bases, leaving 9 bases not matched to a gene. The CDR3 is 14 amino acids. Written as DNA, the CDR3 is TGTGCCAGCAGCCGAGGACAGGGCGAGGACGAGCAGTACTTC. Translating gives CASSRGQGEDEQYF.

As regards this clone: The same CDR3 arises from other DNA sequences in this sample as well. This rearrangement joins TRBV4-1 to TRBJ1-2, with 7 bases identical to TRBD1. The CDR3 extends over 14 amino acids. Germline values: CDR1 MGHRA, CDR2 YSYEKL. V lost 2 bases, J lost 4 bases, and 4 bases stayed unmatched. Here the CDR3 DNA reads TGCGCCAGCAGCCAACCCCAGGGGGGCTATGGCTACACCTTC. Protein sequence: CASSQPQGGYGYTF.